The 13 T cell receptor beta chains below come from one sample, sequenced in a study of early T cells in non-severe SARS-CoV-2 infection. TCRdb fed the 5' RACE reads into MiXCR, producing one record per CDR3 protein. The table records about 56,000 distinct CDR3 sequences, about 14% of them present only once. This sample comprised whole blood, obtained at baseline. The receptors originated from an adult who was a healthcare worker with PCR-confirmed SARS-CoV-2 infection or an uninfected control (not recorded which).

Of note for this clonotype: Since no conserved phenylalanine or tryptophan closes the CDR3, a read error is the likely cause. V gene TRBV10-2 combines with J gene TRBJ1-3; D gene uncertain. Trimming removed 6 bases at V and 0 bases at J, with 9 bases between. Germline values: CDR1 WSHSY, CDR2 SAAADI. CDR3 length: 14 amino acids. The CDR3 coding sequence is TGCGCCAGCAGCCCTCAAAGCTCTGGAAACACCATATATTAT. Protein sequence: CASSPQSSGNTIYY.

This clonotype appeared a few times. The chain is built from TRBV18 and TRBJ2-1; 9 bases map to TRBD2. The CDR3 runs to 17 residues. The ends lost 0 bases at V and 10 bases at J; junction bases unmatched: 13. CDR1 and CDR2 from the germline V gene are KGHSH and LQKENI. DNA for the CDR3: TGTGCCAGCTCACCACCTCGGCGGGAGGGCCCGAGACAGGAGCAGTTCTTC. This sequence encodes CASSPPRREGPRQEQFF.

This chain joins TRBV27 and TRBJ2-1; unclear D gene. The germline V gene has CDR1 MNHEY and CDR2 SMNVEV (reference sequence). The V gene lost 2 bases and the J gene lost 3 bases, with 2 bases spanning the gap. This CDR3 spans 12 amino acids. This CDR3 is CASSLDYNEQFF. The CDR3 DNA sequence: TGTGCCAGCAGTTTAGACTACAATGAGCAGTTCTTC.

The chain employs TRBV10-2 and TRBJ2-3; the D gene is possibly TRBD1 (5 bases). Looked up from germline, CDR1 is WSHSY and CDR2 is SAAADI. The V end lost 2 bases, the J end lost 2 bases, and 8 bases lay between the germline ends. This CDR3 region has 14 residues. This CDR3 is CASSERGFTDTQYF. CDR3 nucleotides: TGCGCCAGCAGTGAGAGGGGATTCACAGATACGCAGTATTTT.

The genes are TRBV7-2 and TRBJ2-5; D gene unclear. The germline V gene encodes CDR1 SGHTA and CDR2 FQGNSA. The V gene lost 3 bases and the J gene lost 5 bases, with 13 bases spanning the gap. The CDR3 length is 14 residues. The CDR3, as DNA: TGTGCCAGCAGCTTTCGCCTTGACGGGGAGACCCAGTACTTC. Encoded protein: CASSFRLDGETQYF.

This clonotype was detected a few times. This rearrangement joins TRBV29-1 to TRBJ2-1; D may be TRBD1 or TRBD2 (5 bases each). In germline, CDR1 is SQVTM, CDR2 ANQGSEA. This CDR3 region has 11 residues. Trimming took 4 bases from V and 8 from J, leaving 9 bases between them. Here the CDR3 reads CSVVLGDEQFF. The CDR3 DNA reads as TGCAGCGTTGTGCTGGGGGATGAGCAGTTCTTC.

This chain joins TRBV2 and TRBJ1-2; a possible D gene is TRBD1 (5 bases). Between the trimmed V and J ends, which lost 4 bases and 2 bases, there was a span of 11 bases. Germline lookup yields CDR1 SNHLY and CDR2 FYNNEI. The CDR3 extends over 14 amino acids. The DNA for the CDR3 is TGTGCCAGCAGTGGACGGGACCGAAACTATGGCTACACCTTC. Translation gives CASSGRDRNYGYTF.

A few counts support this clonotype. V and J are TRBV2 and TRBJ2-1; maybe TRBD2 (5 bases). CDR3 size: 11 residues. V lost 5 bases and J 12 bases, leaving 11 bases between the germline ends. Germline V gives CDR1 SNHLY, CDR2 FYNNEI. The CDR3 is CASSRGWGQFF. The DNA of the CDR3 is TGTGCCAGCAGTCGAGGGTGGGGGCAGTTCTTC.

Turning to this clonotype: An end of the junction does not agree with germline; a read error may underlie this. J is TRBJ1-6 and V is TRBV9, with D possibly matching TRBD1 (6 bases). In germline, CDR1 is SGDLS, CDR2 YYNGEE. This CDR3 contains 14 residues. The CDR3 spells CAGSEQGDNSPLHF. CDR3 DNA: TGTGCCGGCAGCGAACAGGGTGATAATTCACCCCTCCACTTT.

The CDR3 region is CASSLLRADNEQFF. As DNA, the CDR3 is TGTGCCAGCAGCTTACTTCGGGCTGACAATGAGCAGTTCTTC. This chain connects TRBV11-2 to TRBJ2-1; D not certain. Germline values: CDR1 SGHAT, CDR2 FQNNGV. CDR3 size: 14 residues. Trimming stripped 2 bases from V and 5 bases from J, with 10 bases between.

The chain links TRBV4-1 to TRBJ2-1; no clear D gene. The CDR3 sequence is 15 residues long. Germline V gene data show CDR1 as MGHRA and CDR2 as YSYEKL. With 4 bases removed from V and 0 bases from J, the gap between germline ends came to 10 bases. The CDR3 DNA is TGCGCCAGCAGCCCAGCGAGACCCTCCTACAATGAGCAGTTCTTC. This gives the protein CASSPARPSYNEQFF.

This clonotype was recorded a few times. The chain is built from TRBV7-2 and TRBJ2-1; D is unclear. This CDR3 is built from 14 residues. Trimming left V 0 bases short and J 6 bases short, with 9 bases between. In germline, CDR1 is SGHTA, CDR2 FQGNSA. CDR3 sequence: CASSLALSPNEQFF. The CDR3 DNA is TGTGCCAGCAGCTTAGCACTCAGTCCCAATGAGCAGTTCTTC.

This clonotype showed up just a few times. V usage is TRBV2 and J usage is TRBJ2-3, with D unresolved. The CDR3 length is 11 residues. V lost 6 bases, J lost 2 bases, and 3 bases lay in between. The germline gives CDR1 SNHLY, CDR2 FYNNEI. The CDR3 reads CASRYTDTQYF. The CDR3 DNA reads TGTGCCAGCAGATACACAGATACGCAGTATTTT.